This T cell receptor (beta chain) was recovered during a study of tumor-infiltrating lymphocytes in localized non-small cell lung cancer. In the study overall: Patients included smokers and never-smokers with various histologies, some sampled after neoadjuvant chemotherapy. Tumor tissue and non-adjacent uninvolved lung came from each patient.

This clone turned up a few times. Its specificity is unknown. The repertoire was sequenced with immunoSEQ multiplex PCR; TCRdb's copy has only in-frame clones and lacks some. This sample has roughly 16,000 clones, with around 73% found just once. Study findings and constraints: Tumor T-cell fraction from TCR sequencing was not associated with recurrence-free survival (p = 0.61).

Germline loops: CDR1 SGHNT, CDR2 YYREEE (reference sequence). V was trimmed by 5 bases and J by 1 base, leaving 15 bases between them. The CDR3 has 15 residues. The TCR sequence derives from a human donor with non-small cell lung cancer. The sample comprised lung tumor tissue. This sequence joins TRBV5-4 and TRBJ1-1; tentatively, D is TRBD1 (5 bases). The CDR3 loop is CASRLKGPANTEAFF. The CDR3 DNA reads TGTGCCAGCAGGTTAAAGGGACCCGCGAACACTGAAGCTTTCTTT.